The entry that follows covers one T cell receptor (beta chain) sequence. Trimming cost V 4 bases and J 4 bases; bases outside gene matches: 7. From germline, CDR1 is SQVTM and CDR2 ANQGSEA. The CDR3 runs to 13 residues. This sample stems from a study of blood T cell repertoires in COVID-19. Overall study context: Researchers got acute and convalescent COVID-19 samples from the United States, Italy and Spain. T cells, B-cell-depleted T cells, or PBMCs provided the cDNA or gDNA that served as material.

Participants, roughly 18 to 89 years old, spanned approximately 25 US areas. Participants were placed into cohorts based on the clinical history they reported. Sequenced by immunoSEQ multiplex PCR; TCRdb stores in-frame clones only, minus some. Among fewer than 200,000 clones listed, 80% to 90% were seen once. The sequenced sample was PBMCs or T cells enriched from blood (not recorded which). This rearrangement joins TRBV29-1 to TRBJ2-7; 7 bases are a match to TRBD2. This sequence originates from a woman between 50 and 59 years old in a cohort exposed to, infected with or recovered from COVID-19 (not recorded which). CDR3 nucleotide sequence: TGCAGCGTTGGGCTAGCGGACCTATACGAGCAGTACTTC. Amino acids: CSVGLADLYEQYF.